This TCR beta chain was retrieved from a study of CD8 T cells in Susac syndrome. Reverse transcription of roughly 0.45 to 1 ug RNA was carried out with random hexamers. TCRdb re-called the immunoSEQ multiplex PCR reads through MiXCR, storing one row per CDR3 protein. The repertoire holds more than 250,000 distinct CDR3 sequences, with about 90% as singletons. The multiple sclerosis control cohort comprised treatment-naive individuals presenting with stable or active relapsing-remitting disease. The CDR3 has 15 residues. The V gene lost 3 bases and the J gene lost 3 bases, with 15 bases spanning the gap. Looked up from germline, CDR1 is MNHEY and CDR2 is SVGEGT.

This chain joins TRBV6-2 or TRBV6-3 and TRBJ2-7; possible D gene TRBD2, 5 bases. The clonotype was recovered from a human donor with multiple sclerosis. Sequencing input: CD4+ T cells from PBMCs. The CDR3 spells CASSYERVSNYEQYF. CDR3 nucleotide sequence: TGTGCCAGCAGTTATGAGAGGGTTTCCAACTACGAGCAGTACTTC.